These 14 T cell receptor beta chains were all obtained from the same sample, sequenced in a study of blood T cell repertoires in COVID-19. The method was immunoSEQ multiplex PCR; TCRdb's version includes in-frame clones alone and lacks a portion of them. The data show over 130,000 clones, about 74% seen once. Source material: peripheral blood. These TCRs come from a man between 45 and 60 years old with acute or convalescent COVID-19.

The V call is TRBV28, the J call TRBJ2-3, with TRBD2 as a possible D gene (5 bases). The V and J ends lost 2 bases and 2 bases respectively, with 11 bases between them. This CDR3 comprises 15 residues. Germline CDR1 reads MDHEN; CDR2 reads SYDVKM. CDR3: CASSLAGGYTDTQYF. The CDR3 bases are TGTGCCAGCAGTTTAGCGGGTGGATACACAGATACGCAGTATTTT.

In DNA, the CDR3 is TGTGCCAGCAGTGAAAAAGTCCCTAGCGGGGTATCTAGGGATACGCAGTATTTT. This codes for CASSEKVPSGVSRDTQYF. V gene TRBV6-1 combines with J gene TRBJ2-3; 9 bases align to TRBD2. V shed 2 bases and J 6 bases; nucleotides not matched to a gene: 15. The V gene's germline CDR1 is MNHNS and CDR2 SASEGT. The CDR3 sequence is 18 residues long.

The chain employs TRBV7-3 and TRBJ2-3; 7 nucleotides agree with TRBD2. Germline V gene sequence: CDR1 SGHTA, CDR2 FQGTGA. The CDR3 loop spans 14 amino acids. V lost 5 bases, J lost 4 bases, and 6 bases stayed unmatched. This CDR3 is CASSLRGEADTQYF. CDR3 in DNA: TGTGCCAGCAGCCTTCGGGGGGAGGCAGATACGCAGTATTTT. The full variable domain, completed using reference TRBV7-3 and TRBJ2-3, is GAGVSQTPSNKVTEKGKYVELRCDPISGHTALYWYRQSLGQGPEFLIYFQGTGAADDSGLPNDRFFAVRPEGSVSTLKIQRTERGDSAVYLCASSLRGEADTQYFGPGTRLTVL.

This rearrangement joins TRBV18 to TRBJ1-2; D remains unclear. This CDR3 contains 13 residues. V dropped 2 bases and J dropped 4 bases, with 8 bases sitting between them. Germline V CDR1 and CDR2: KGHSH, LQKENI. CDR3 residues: CASSPDQSYGYTF. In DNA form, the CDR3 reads TGTGCCAGCTCACCAGATCAGTCCTATGGCTACACCTTC.

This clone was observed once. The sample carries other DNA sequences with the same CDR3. The CDR3 is CASSLDPAGQGYEQYF. CDR3 DNA sequence: TGTGCCAGCAGCTTAGATCCCGCCGGACAAGGCTACGAGCAGTACTTC. This rearrangement joins TRBV11-2 to TRBJ2-7; D is perhaps TRBD1 (5 bases). The germline CDR1 and CDR2 sequences are SGHAT and FQNNGV. Trimming removed 0 bases at V and 3 bases at J, with 15 bases between. This CDR3 comprises 16 residues.

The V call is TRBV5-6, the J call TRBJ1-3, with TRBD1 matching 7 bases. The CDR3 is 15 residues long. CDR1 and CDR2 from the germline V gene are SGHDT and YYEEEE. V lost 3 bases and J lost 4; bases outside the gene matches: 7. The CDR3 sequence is CASSWRGTAGNTIYF. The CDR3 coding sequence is TGTGCCAGCAGCTGGCGTGGGACAGCAGGAAACACCATATATTTT.

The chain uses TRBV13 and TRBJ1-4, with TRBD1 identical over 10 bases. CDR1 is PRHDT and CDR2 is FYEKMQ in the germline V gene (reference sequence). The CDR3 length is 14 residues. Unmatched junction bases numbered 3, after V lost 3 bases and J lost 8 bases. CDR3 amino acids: CASSFGQGVEKLFF. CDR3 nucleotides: TGTGCCAGCAGCTTCGGACAGGGGGTGGAAAAACTGTTTTTT. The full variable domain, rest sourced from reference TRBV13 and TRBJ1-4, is AAGVIQSPRHLIKEKRETATLKCYPIPRHDTVYWYQQGPGQDPQFLISFYEKMQSDKGSIPDRFSAQQFSDYHSELNMSSLELGDSALYFCASSFGQGVEKLFFGSGTQLSVL.

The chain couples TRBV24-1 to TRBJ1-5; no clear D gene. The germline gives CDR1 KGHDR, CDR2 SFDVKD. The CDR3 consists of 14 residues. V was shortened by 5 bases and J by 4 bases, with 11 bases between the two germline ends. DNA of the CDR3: TGTGCCACCAGTGTGCCGGGAACGAATCAGCCCCAGCATTTT. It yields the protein CATSVPGTNQPQHF.

The CDR3 bases are TGTGCCAGCAGTCCCGGCTGGAGGGCGGAACTCCAAGAGACCCAGTACTTC. This encodes CASSPGWRAELQETQYF. V gene TRBV7-9 combines with J gene TRBJ2-5; D might be TRBD2 (6 bases). Germline-derived CDR1 and CDR2 are SEHNR and FQNEAQ (reference sequence). V lost 6 bases to trimming and J lost 1 base, with 21 bases between them. The CDR3 is made up of 17 amino acids.

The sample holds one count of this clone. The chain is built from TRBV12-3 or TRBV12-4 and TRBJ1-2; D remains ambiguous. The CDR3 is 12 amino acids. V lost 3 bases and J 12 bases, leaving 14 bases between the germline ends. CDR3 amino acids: CASSFNMGRHTF. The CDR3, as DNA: TGTGCCAGCAGTTTTAATATGGGCAGGCACACCTTC.

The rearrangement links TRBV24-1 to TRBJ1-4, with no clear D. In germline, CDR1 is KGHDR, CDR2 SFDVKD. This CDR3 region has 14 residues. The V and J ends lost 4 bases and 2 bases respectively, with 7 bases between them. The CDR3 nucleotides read TGTGCCACCAGTGAGGCAGGTACTAATGAAAAACTGTTTTTT. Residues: CATSEAGTNEKLFF.

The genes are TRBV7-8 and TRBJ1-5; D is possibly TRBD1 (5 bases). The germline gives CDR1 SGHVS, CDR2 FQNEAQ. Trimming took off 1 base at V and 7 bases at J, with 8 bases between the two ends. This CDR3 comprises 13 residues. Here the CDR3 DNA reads TGTGCCAGCAGCTTAGGGGGCGGCCAGCCCCAGCATTTT. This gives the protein CASSLGGGQPQHF.

The CDR3: CASTRGANSGNTIYF. The CDR3 coding sequence is TGTGCCAGCACCCGTGGGGCTAACTCTGGAAACACCATATATTTT. V and J are TRBV6-5 and TRBJ1-3; possible D gene TRBD1, 5 bases. CDR1 and CDR2 (germline): MNHEY, SVGAGI. Trimming cost V 7 bases and J 0 bases, with 13 bases left between them. The CDR3 extends over 15 amino acids.

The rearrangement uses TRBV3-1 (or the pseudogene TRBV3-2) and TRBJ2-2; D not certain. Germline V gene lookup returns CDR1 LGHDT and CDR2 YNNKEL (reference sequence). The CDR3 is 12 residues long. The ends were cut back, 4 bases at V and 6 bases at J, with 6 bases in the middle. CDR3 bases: TGTGCCAGCAGCCTCCAATCCGGGGAGCTGTTTTTT. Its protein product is CASSLQSGELFF.